The clone carrying this T cell receptor beta chain has only a few counts. Antigen: not known. These data belong to a study of identical twins. After template switching added a universal primer site, the resulting cDNA carried unique molecular identifiers. TCRdb reprocessed the 5' RACE reads via MiXCR and lists one record per CDR3 protein. This table has 260,000 or so distinct CDR3 sequences, 7.5% appearing once. The V gene end was trimmed by 4 bases and the J gene end by 6 bases; junction bases not matched to a gene: 3. Germline V gene lookup returns CDR1 SGHVS and CDR2 FQNEAQ. The CDR3 runs 15 residues. General study points: The analysis was cross-sectional rather than longitudinal within donors. Out-of-frame TCR alpha sharing observed in monozygotic twins exceeded model estimates.

These sequences were also reported in another study, on yellow fever vaccine responses in identical twins.

The clonotype was recovered from a woman aged 18-29 years in good health. The chain employs TRBV7-8 and TRBJ2-3; TRBD2 agrees at 14 bases. Source material: CD8+ T cells sorted from blood. CDR3 DNA sequence: TGTGCCAGCAGCTCGACTAGCGGGAGGGGGGATACGCAGTATTTT. It specifies CASSSTSGRGDTQYF. Full variable domain (missing parts from reference TRBV7-8 and TRBJ2-3): GAGVSQSPRYKVAKRGQDVALRCDPISGHVSLFWYQQALGQGPEFLTYFQNEAQLDKSGLPSDRFFAERPEGSVSTLKIQRTQQEDSAVYLCASSSTSGRGDTQYFGPGTRLTVL.